Here is one T cell receptor beta chain with its context. The entry originates in a study of OX40 agonist ivuxolimab in advanced cancers. In germline, CDR1 is SGHAT, CDR2 FQNNGV. Trimming took off 1 base at V and 2 bases at J, with 12 bases between the two ends. The CDR3 runs to 15 residues. Data came from immunoSEQ multiplex PCR; TCRdb stores just in-frame clones and leaves some out. There are fewer than 40,000 clones in the sample; around 80% occur only once, and around 13% lies in the top ten. Blood sampling was done at baseline, cycle 4 day 1, and cycle 7 day 1. The V gene is TRBV11-2, the J gene TRBJ2-7; D not certain. The TCR was taken from an adult with an advanced solid tumor such as melanoma, head and neck, liver or kidney cancer. The sample in question was CD4+ or CD8+ T cells sorted from blood, obtained in a trial of the OX40 agonist ivuxolimab. The CDR3 DNA reads TGTGCCAGCAGCTTAGGGGAAGTGGGTACCTACGAGCAGTACTTC. Its translation is CASSLGEVGTYEQYF. Together with reference TRBV11-2 and TRBJ2-7, the CDR3 gives the full variable domain: EAGVAQSPRYKIIEKRQSVAFWCNPISGHATLYWYQQILGQGPKLLIQFQNNGVVDDSQLPKDRFSAERLKGVDSTLKIQPAKLEDSAVYLCASSLGEVGTYEQYFGPGTRLTVT.